The present TCR beta chain was sequenced within a study of shared clonotypes between healthy human individuals (TCRdb year 2020). As for the study more broadly: The cohort comprised a couple of women and a few men aged 18 to 49 years. For each donor, three plates each were used for CD4 naive and CD4 memory, two plates were used for CD8 naive, and one plate was used for CD8 memory. Blood TCR repertoires of a handful of healthy adults were deeply sequenced to estimate repertoire size and the extent of clonotype sharing between individuals. To increase sequencing depth and limit assay-specific biases, different laboratories used diverse techniques to prepare libraries and sequence TCR repertoires. Per donor, leukapheresis produced somewhere between about 0.8 and 9 billion PBMCs.

General conclusions and limits of the study: Incomplete sequencing was indicated by rarefaction of sorted-subset datasets, despite the large sequencing depth. Roughly 5% of naive CD4, 3% to 4% of naive CD8, about 2.4% of memory CD4, and less than 0.45% of memory CD8 clonotypes were shared across four donors. Pairwise subsampling led to the expectation that sequencing depth would affect the degree of clonotype sharing among donors. Sampling was restricted to blood, and TCR repertoires in tissues likely differ from the TCR repertoires found in blood. Clonotypes shared by all four sorted-subset donors showed higher generation probabilities than non-shared clonotypes. Estimated clonotype richness was generally larger for naive than for memory subsets. The small number of donors limited the genetic and exposure-history diversity represented.

CD8 naive samples were obtained by positive selection for CCR7 among CD45RO-negative cells, yielding a CD45RA+CCR7+ population from which TemRA cells were excluded. The donors were healthy, HIV-negative adults with no recently reported acute infections or vaccinations. All donors were Caucasian adults living in Nashville, Tennessee, USA. Blood was obtained by leukapheresis, after which PBMCs were separated by Ficoll-Histopaque density gradient centrifugation and cryopreserved in liquid nitrogen vapor phase. Analytical flow cytometry was used to check the purity and quantity of every magnetically sorted T cell population. From each sorted fraction, genomic DNA was isolated and quantified by UV absorbance on a Nanodrop 2000c. Here V drops 6 bases and J drops 7 bases, and the junction holds 7 bases not matched to any gene. CDR1 and CDR2 (ENHRY, SYGVKD) derive from the germline V gene. The CDR3, cysteine through phenylalanine, is 13 amino acids long. Only CDR3 DNA remains: 39 bases, in frame from the first base.

This clone came up once. The clone's antigen remains unknown. Per-nucleotide qualities are absent, and no much larger clonotype sits a single base away. Using the deep immunoSEQ assay, multiplex PCR amplified TCR CDR3 regions from genomic DNA. For each cell subset, the extracted genomic DNA was distributed evenly across all wells of several immunoSEQ 96-well plates, and each plate served as one replicate. Each replicate PCR for sorted subsets received about 180 ng genomic DNA, equal to tens of thousands of T cell genomes. The purified libraries were quantified using a Qubit 3.0 fluorometer, sized with a Bioanalyzer 2100, and then quantified again using the KAPA Library Quantification kit. Every immunoSEQ 96-well plate was sequenced on a dedicated single-read 150-cycle Illumina NextSeq 550 flow cell. Concerning the study's data processing: Because the immunoSEQ output included only junctional sequences and no quality scores, the filtering could not be the same as the filtering used for full-length reads. To assign V/J genes and CDR3, sequences were annotated using PyIR, a Python wrapper for IgBLAST v1.9, with IMGT germline references. Reads were removed for weak V/J assignments (E-value above 1e-6), missing CDR3, stop codons, out-of-frame junctions, or ambiguous translated residues. A V3J clonotype was defined by an identical inferred V gene, J gene, and CDR3 amino acid sequence. The percentage overlap between two repertoires was calculated by dividing the number of shared unique clonotypes by the size of the smaller repertoire. Richness of each repertoire was evaluated using RTK rarefaction, the Chao1 estimator, and Recon v2.1 estimates of unobserved clonotypes. For all TCRbeta clonotypes obtained by the gDNA method from several donors, generation probabilities were computed with OLGA. Drawn from immuneACCESS, this table holds only the in-frame rearrangements with V and J called that TCRdb kept. Clones are partly lost; checked studies trace under half to an unresolved V gene and leave the rest unexplained. The V and J calls and clone size were taken over from that table, and D and trimming were inferred from the DNA. The sample records about 2.1 million clones, approximately 92% of which are singletons. Jointly, the top ten make up more than 1.5% of the sample.

The sequence derives from a man younger than 35 in good health. Some clones in this sample may be carry-over from other donors' samples. The sample consisted of naive CD8+ T cells from PBMCs. The cell subset or site label, read with the paper, signifies: CD45RA+CCR7+. The sequence is built from TRBV10-3 and TRBJ2-5; 8 nucleotides in the junction match TRBD2. The sequenced DNA: TGTGCCATCAGCAGTAGCGGGAAGGCGACCCAGTACTTC. Its translation reads: CAISSSGKATQYF.